The 31 T cell receptor beta chains below all came from one sample that was sequenced in a study of technical replicates of blood from a few donors. Generated by immunoSEQ multiplex PCR, the TCRdb table keeps only in-frame clones and is missing some. The sample has approximately 75,000 clones, around 97% seen once. The sequenced sample was T cells isolated from PBMCs. These receptor sequences come from a human donor in good health.

The V gene is TRBV5-6, the J gene TRBJ1-4; a possible D gene is TRBD1 (6 bases). CDR3 length equals 15 residues. The germline gives CDR1 SGHDT, CDR2 YYEEEE. V was clipped by 4 bases and J by 8 bases, with 18 bases between them. The CDR3 here is CASSADSPVGEKLFF. The DNA of the CDR3 is TGTGCCAGCAGCGCGGACAGCCCGGTGGGGGAAAAACTGTTTTTT.

J is TRBJ2-1 and V is TRBV6-1, with TRBD2 identical over 7 bases. The CDR3 extends over 15 amino acids. CDR1 is MNHNS and CDR2 is SASEGT in the germline V gene. The junction had 11 bases not matched to a gene; V was cut back by 6 bases and J by 6 bases. The CDR3 DNA sequence: TGTGCCAGCAGATCATTAGCGGGCACCTTCAATGAGCAGTTCTTC. Its protein is CASRSLAGTFNEQFF.

This chain connects TRBV7-6 to TRBJ2-1; perhaps TRBD2 as D (5 bases). Germline V gene sequence: CDR1 SGHVS, CDR2 FNYEAQ. The CDR3 has 11 amino acids. V was shortened by 5 bases and J by 9 bases, with 8 bases between the two germline ends. CDR3 in DNA: TGTGCCAGCAGCATCGGAGGTGAGCAGTTCTTC. It specifies CASSIGGEQFF.

This clone was picked up one time. CDR3 sequence: CASSPSWGTIGYTF. CDR3 bases: TGTGCCAGCAGCCCTAGCTGGGGGACTATTGGCTACACCTTC. The chain uses TRBV9 and TRBJ1-2; tentatively, D is TRBD1 (5 bases). The V end was cut by 4 bases, the J end by 7 bases, with 17 bases between. Looked up from germline, CDR1 is SGDLS and CDR2 is YYNGEE. CDR3 length equals 14 residues. Full variable domain (outside the CDR3, taken from reference TRBV9 and TRBJ1-2): DSGVTQTPKHLITATGQRVTLRCSPRSGDLSVYWYQQSLDQGLQFLIQYYNGEERAKGNILERFSAQQFPDLHSELNLSSLELGDSALYFCASSPSWGTIGYTFGSGTRLTVV.

The V gene is TRBV7-2, the J gene TRBJ2-7; 9 bases map to TRBD1. J gave up 3 bases and V 5 bases, and 5 bases lay outside the gene matches. CDR3 length: 14 residues. Germline V gene lookup returns CDR1 SGHTA and CDR2 FQGNSA. The CDR3 region is CASSRDRENYEQYF. The CDR3 DNA follows: TGTGCCAGCAGCCGGGACAGGGAAAACTACGAGCAGTACTTC.

This clone was seen once. The chain uses TRBV6-5 and TRBJ2-3; 8 bases are a match to TRBD2. The CDR3 consists of 15 residues. CDR1 is MNHEY, CDR2 SVGAGI, per germline. J lost 5 bases, V lost 0 bases, and 4 bases had no gene match. CDR3 DNA: TGTGCCAGCAGTTACTCTCGGGGGGGGCAAGATACGCAGTATTTT. It is translated as CASSYSRGGQDTQYF.

The rearrangement uses TRBV7-9 and TRBJ2-3; 7 positions agree with TRBD2. Germline CDR1 is SEHNR and CDR2 is FQNEAQ (reference sequence). The V and J ends lost 7 bases and 1 base, in that order; junction bases with no gene match: 2. The CDR3 extends over 13 amino acids. The CDR3 DNA reads TGTGCCAGCAAGGCGGGAGGCACAGATACGCAGTATTTT. Residues: CASKAGGTDTQYF.

The chain recombines TRBV5-6 with TRBJ2-1; 8 bases map to TRBD1. Germline lookup yields CDR1 SGHDT and CDR2 YYEEEE. This CDR3 has 15 amino acids. V was pared by 2 bases and J by 9 bases, with 10 bases of the junction left unmatched. CDR3 loop: CASSFVGQGFVEQFF. Written as DNA, the CDR3 is TGTGCCAGCAGCTTTGTAGGACAGGGATTTGTTGAGCAGTTCTTC.

The chain links TRBV28 to TRBJ1-1, with TRBD1 matching over 9 bases. J was trimmed by 5 bases and V by 7 bases; bases with no gene match: 11. Germline V lookup: CDR1 MDHEN, CDR2 SYDVKM. The CDR3 runs to 15 residues. CDR3 sequence (DNA): TGTGCCAGCAAAAACCGGGACAGGGTCGTTACTGAAGCTTTCTTT. Its protein product is CASKNRDRVVTEAFF.

This rearrangement joins TRBV7-3 to TRBJ1-1; tentative D call: TRBD1 (5 bases). Deletions cut 1 base from V and 6 bases from J, with 12 bases between. CDR1 is SGHTA, CDR2 FQGTGA, per germline. The CDR3 covers 14 residues. CDR3 loop: CASSLRGRQSEAFF. CDR3 bases: TGTGCCAGCAGCTTAAGGGGCAGGCAGTCTGAAGCTTTCTTT.

The chain uses TRBV9 and TRBJ2-5, with D possibly TRBD2 on 6 matching bases. The length of the CDR3 is 16 residues. V lost 0 bases, J lost 4 bases, and 16 bases lay in between. Germline lookup yields CDR1 SGDLS and CDR2 YYNGEE. The CDR3 loop reads CASSVGGVHGRETQYF. CDR3 in DNA: TGTGCCAGCAGCGTAGGCGGGGTCCATGGTCGAGAGACCCAGTACTTC.

The chain links TRBV5-1 to TRBJ1-5; possible D gene TRBD1, 5 bases. V was clipped by 0 bases and J by 3 bases, with 10 bases between them. The CDR3 spans 15 residues. The germline V gene has CDR1 SGHRS and CDR2 YFSETQ. CDR3 region: CASSLGGGLNQPQHF. Written as DNA, the CDR3 is TGCGCCAGCAGCTTGGGCGGGGGACTCAATCAGCCCCAGCATTTT.

The chain joins TRBV11-3 to TRBJ1-1; D is unclear. V was clipped by 5 bases and J by 4 bases, with 14 bases between them. CDR3 length: 14 residues. Germline CDR1 and CDR2: SGHNT and YENEEA. The DNA for the CDR3 is TGTGCCAGCAGCCCCCCCGGGTCAACCACTGAAGCTTTCTTT. The encoded protein is CASSPPGSTTEAFF.

CDR3 in amino acids: CASSGRPAVMGRTDTQYF. In nucleotides, the CDR3 is TGTGCCAGCAGCGGACGGCCGGCGGTCATGGGGCGAACAGATACGCAGTATTTT. The chain has TRBV7-9 and TRBJ2-3; D is perhaps TRBD1 (5 bases). The CDR3 totals 18 residues. V lost 5 bases, J lost 3 bases, and 24 bases lay in between. In germline, CDR1 is SEHNR, CDR2 FQNEAQ (reference sequence). The full variable domain, in which reference TRBV7-9 and TRBJ2-3 provide the parts outside the CDR3, is DTGVSQNPRHKITKRGQNVTFRCDPISEHNRLYWYRQTLGQGPEFLTYFQNEAQLEKSRLLSDRFSAERPKGSFSTLEIQRTEQGDSAMYLCASSGRPAVMGRTDTQYFGPGTRLTVL.

V is TRBV7-9 and J is TRBJ1-6, with D perhaps matching TRBD1 (6 bases). The V gene lost 3 bases and the J gene lost 10 bases, with 13 bases spanning the gap. Germline CDR1 reads SEHNR; CDR2 reads FQNEAQ (reference sequence). The CDR3 runs to 14 residues. CDR3 amino acids: CASSLYGGGSPLHF. The CDR3 DNA reads TGTGCCAGCAGCTTGTATGGGGGCGGCTCACCCCTCCACTTT.

This chain connects TRBV5-1 to TRBJ1-1, with D hard to call. Germline V gene data show CDR1 as SGHRS and CDR2 as YFSETQ. V was trimmed by 5 bases and J by 11 bases, leaving 22 bases between them. The CDR3 runs 14 residues. The CDR3 DNA sequence: TGCGCCAGCAGGCCACCACCGGGAGCCGGCGGTGCTTTCTTT. This codes for CASRPPPGAGGAFF. Together with reference TRBV5-1 and TRBJ1-1, the CDR3 gives the full variable domain: KAGVTQTPRYLIKTRGQQVTLSCSPISGHRSVSWYQQTPGQGLQFLFEYFSETQRNKGNFPGRFSGRQFSNSRSEMNVSTLELGDSALYLCASRPPPGAGGAFFGQGTRLTVV.

V is TRBV5-8 and J is TRBJ1-5, with TRBD1 identical over 8 bases. Germline CDR1 is SGHTS and CDR2 is YDEGEE. The length of the CDR3 is 14 residues. J was trimmed by 5 bases and V by 4 bases; bases with no gene match: 5. CDR3 region: CASSRDRSDQPQHF. In DNA, the CDR3 is TGTGCCAGCAGCCGGGACAGGAGCGATCAGCCCCAGCATTTT.

The count of this clone is one. J is TRBJ1-3 and V is TRBV6-5; D perhaps matches TRBD1 (5 bases). Trimming cost V 5 bases and J 5 bases, with 10 bases left between them. CDR3 length: 13 residues. Germline V gene lookup returns CDR1 MNHEY and CDR2 SVGAGI. The CDR3 reads CASSTTVRNTIYF. Here the CDR3 DNA reads TGTGCCAGCAGTACGACAGTAAGAAACACCATATATTTT.

This clone was found once. The chain combines TRBV10-3 with TRBJ1-1, with D possibly being TRBD1 (6 bases). Germline CDR1 is ENHRY and CDR2 is SYGVKD. This CDR3 is 15 amino acids long. The V end lost 5 bases, the J end lost 5 bases, and 18 bases lay between the germline ends. The CDR3 reads CAISLFQDRGTEAFF. In DNA, the CDR3 is TGTGCCATCAGTCTTTTTCAGGACAGAGGAACTGAAGCTTTCTTT.

The rearrangement joins TRBV4-1 to TRBJ2-3; TRBD2 aligns across 9 bases. This CDR3 comprises 15 residues. The germline CDR1 and CDR2 sequences are MGHRA and YSYEKL. The V and J ends lost 2 bases and 1 base, in that order; junction bases with no gene match: 1. In nucleotides, the CDR3 is TGCGCCAGCAGCCAAATAGCGGGGGGCACAGATACGCAGTATTTT. Encoded protein: CASSQIAGGTDTQYF.

The chain is built from TRBV5-1 and TRBJ2-5, with TRBD1 matching 7 bases. Trimming cost V 4 bases and J 1 base; bases outside gene matches: 7. Germline V gene lookup returns CDR1 SGHRS and CDR2 YFSETQ. The CDR3 length is 15 residues. The CDR3 nucleotides read TGCGCCAGCAGCCCGACAGGGCTTTCCCAAGAGACCCAGTACTTC. Translation gives CASSPTGLSQETQYF. Using reference TRBV5-1 and TRBJ2-5 for the parts outside the CDR3, the full variable domain is KAGVTQTPRYLIKTRGQQVTLSCSPISGHRSVSWYQQTPGQGLQFLFEYFSETQRNKGNFPGRFSGRQFSNSRSEMNVSTLELGDSALYLCASSPTGLSQETQYFGPGTRLLVL.

This sequence joins TRBV5-1 and TRBJ2-7, with 7 bases lining up with TRBD1. The V and J ends lost 0 bases and 5 bases, in that order; junction bases with no gene match: 5. This CDR3 region has 14 residues. Germline V gene lookup returns CDR1 SGHRS and CDR2 YFSETQ. In DNA form, the CDR3 reads TGCGCCAGCAGCTTGGGGACAGGCGACGACGAGCAGTACTTC. This codes for CASSLGTGDDEQYF.

The J gene is TRBJ1-1, the V gene TRBV2, with 7 positions matching TRBD1. The junction had 17 bases not matched to a gene; V was cut back by 10 bases and J by 6 bases. CDR1 and CDR2 (germline): SNHLY, FYNNEI. The CDR3 length is 15 residues. Written as DNA, the CDR3 is TGTGCCACCAGACAGGGAAGCGCGACGAGGGCTGAAGCTTTCTTT. It codes for CATRQGSATRAEAFF.

V gene TRBV5-1 combines with J gene TRBJ2-7; 11 bases map to TRBD2. The CDR3 is 13 amino acids. Trimming at V came to 7 bases and at J to 3 bases, leaving 3 bases not matched to a gene. The germline CDR1 and CDR2 sequences are SGHRS and YFSETQ. The DNA for the CDR3 is TGCGCCAGCGGACTAGCGGGTTACTACGAGCAGTACTTC. Amino acid sequence: CASGLAGYYEQYF.

The chain carries TRBV7-6 and TRBJ2-3, with 12 positions matching TRBD2. CDR3 length equals 19 residues. The J segment lost 0 bases and the V segment lost 5 bases, leaving 12 bases of the junction unmatched. CDR1 and CDR2 (germline): SGHVS, FNYEAQ. The CDR3 coding sequence is TGTGCCAGCAGCCGCGTCCCTAGCGGGGGGGGTCCTAGCACAGATACGCAGTATTTT. Amino acid sequence: CASSRVPSGGGPSTDTQYF.

J is TRBJ2-2 and V is TRBV10-2, with D perhaps matching TRBD1 (6 bases). Germline CDR1 and CDR2: WSHSY and SAAADI. The CDR3 spans 17 residues. The V end lost 0 bases, the J end lost 5 bases, and 16 bases lay between the germline ends. CDR3 region: CASSESILGARTGELFF. CDR3 DNA: TGCGCCAGCAGTGAGTCGATTTTGGGGGCGCGGACCGGGGAGCTGTTTTTT.

The CDR3 sequence: CSATGTGAGTEAFF. CDR3 nucleotide sequence: TGCAGCGCCACCGGGACAGGGGCAGGCACTGAAGCTTTCTTT. The rearrangement uses TRBV29-1 and TRBJ1-1; 10 nucleotides line up with TRBD1. Germline CDR1 and CDR2: SQVTM and ANQGSEA. This CDR3 is built from 14 residues. After removal of 7 bases from V and 4 bases from J, the junction contained 9 bases not matched to a gene.

The V gene is TRBV7-8, the J gene TRBJ1-1; no reliable D call. The CDR3 totals 14 residues. The V gene lost 6 bases and the J gene lost 0 bases, with 11 bases spanning the gap. Germline loops: CDR1 SGHVS, CDR2 FQNEAQ. This chain's CDR3 is CASRKSRLNTEAFF. The CDR3 DNA reads TGTGCCAGCAGAAAGAGCAGGCTGAACACTGAAGCTTTCTTT.

The chain uses TRBV7-3 and TRBJ2-1, with D possibly being TRBD2 (6 bases). Trimming cost V 5 bases and J 10 bases, with 12 bases left between them. This CDR3 is built from 12 residues. Germline CDR1 reads SGHTA; CDR2 reads FQGTGA. This CDR3 reads CASSARSGEQFF. The CDR3 DNA sequence: TGTGCCAGCAGCGCGCGTAGCGGCGAGCAGTTCTTC.

The chain employs TRBV5-1 and TRBJ2-3; 7 bases align to TRBD2. With 1 base clipped from V and 1 base from J, the junction kept 6 bases outside the gene matches. The CDR3 extends over 16 amino acids. Germline loops: CDR1 SGHRS, CDR2 YFSETQ. CDR3 bases: TGCGCCAGCAGCTTGTCTTGGGAGGGCGGCACAGATACGCAGTATTTT. This translates into CASSLSWEGGTDTQYF.

The rearrangement links TRBV4-1 to TRBJ2-5; 12 bases map to TRBD2. In germline, CDR1 is MGHRA, CDR2 YSYEKL. The CDR3 is made up of 19 amino acids. J lost 1 base, V lost 3 bases, and 12 bases had no gene match. Here the CDR3 DNA reads TGCGCCAGCAGCCAGGGAAGGCTAGCGGGGGGGTACAGCCAAGAGACCCAGTACTTC. Translation: CASSQGRLAGGYSQETQYF.